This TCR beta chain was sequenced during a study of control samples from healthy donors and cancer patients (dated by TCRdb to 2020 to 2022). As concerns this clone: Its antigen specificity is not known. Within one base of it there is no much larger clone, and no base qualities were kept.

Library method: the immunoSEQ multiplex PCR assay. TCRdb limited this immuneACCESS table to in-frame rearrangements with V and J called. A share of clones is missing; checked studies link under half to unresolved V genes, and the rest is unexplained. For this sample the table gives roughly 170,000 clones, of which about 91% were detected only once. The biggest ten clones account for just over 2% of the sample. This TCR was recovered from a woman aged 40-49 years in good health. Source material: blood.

The CDR3 reads CASSSRGDTEAFF. The sequenced DNA: TGTGCCAGCAGCTCAAGGGGGGACACTGAAGCTTTCTTT. The chain joins TRBV3-1 (or the pseudogene TRBV3-2) to TRBJ1-1; a tentative D match to TRBD1 spans 6 bases. For CDR1 and CDR2, the germline V gene (reference sequence) lists LGHDT and YNNKEL. Counted from cysteine to phenylalanine, this CDR3 has 13 amino acids. Only the CDR3 portion is preserved as DNA: 39 bases, with reading frame beginning at the first base. At the junction V is shortened by 5 bases and J by 3 bases, with 10 bases in between.